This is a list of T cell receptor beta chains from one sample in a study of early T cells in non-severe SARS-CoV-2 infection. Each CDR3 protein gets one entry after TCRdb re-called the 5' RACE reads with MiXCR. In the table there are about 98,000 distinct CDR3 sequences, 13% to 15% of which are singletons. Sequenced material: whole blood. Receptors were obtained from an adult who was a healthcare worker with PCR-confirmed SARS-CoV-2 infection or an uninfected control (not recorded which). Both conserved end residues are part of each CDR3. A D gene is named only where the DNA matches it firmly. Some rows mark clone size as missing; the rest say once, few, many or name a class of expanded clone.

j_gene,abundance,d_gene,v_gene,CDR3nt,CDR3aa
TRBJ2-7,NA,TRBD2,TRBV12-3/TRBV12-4,TGTGCCAGCAGCGTCACTAGCGGGAGGGTATACGAGCAGTACTTC,CASSVTSGRVYEQYF
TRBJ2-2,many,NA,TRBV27,TGTGCCAGCAGCTGGGCCGGTGTCACCGGGGAGCTGTTTTTT,CASSWAGVTGELFF
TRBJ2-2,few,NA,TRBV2,TGTGCCAGCAGTGATTTTAGCGCGAACACCGGGGAGCTGTTTTTT,CASSDFSANTGELFF
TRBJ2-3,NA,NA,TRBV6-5,TGTGCCAGCGGCTTGCTGGGCGCACGGGATACGCAGTATTTT,CASGLLGARDTQYF
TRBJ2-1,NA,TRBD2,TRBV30,TGTGCCTGGAGTGGCGGGAGAAGAGTAGCGAATGAGCAGTTCTTC,CAWSGGRRVANEQFF
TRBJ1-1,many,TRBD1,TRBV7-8,TGTGCCAGCAGCTTAGACCCACGGGACAGGGCTACTTGGACTGAAGCTTTCTTT,CASSLDPRDRATWTEAFF
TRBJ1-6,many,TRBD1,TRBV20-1,TGCAGTGCTCGTGACAGGGAGCTCAGCTCCTATAATTCACCCCTCCACTTT,CSARDRELSSYNSPLHF
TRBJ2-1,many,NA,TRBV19,TGTGCCAGTAGTAGGGGGGCGGGAAATTCCTACAATGAGCAGTTCTTC,CASSRGAGNSYNEQFF
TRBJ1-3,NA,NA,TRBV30,TGTGCCTGGAGTGTCGACACCATATATTTT,CAWSVDTIYF
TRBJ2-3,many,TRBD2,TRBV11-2,TGTGCCAGCAGCTTAGGGACTAGCGGGAGCGCAGATACGCAGTATTTT,CASSLGTSGSADTQYF
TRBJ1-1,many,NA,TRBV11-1,TGTGCCAGCAGCTCACAGGGTTCGAACACTGAAGCTTTCTTT,CASSSQGSNTEAFF
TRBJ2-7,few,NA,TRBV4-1,TGCGCCAGCAGCCCGGGACTCGCTATCTACGAGCAGTACTTC,CASSPGLAIYEQYF
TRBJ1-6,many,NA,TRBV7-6,TGTGCCAGCAGCCCTGGGACGGGAAGTAATTCACCCCTCCACTTT,CASSPGTGSNSPLHF
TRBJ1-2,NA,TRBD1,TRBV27,TGTGCCAGCAGTTCAGGGGGCCCCCGGGGCTACACCTTC,CASSSGGPRGYTF
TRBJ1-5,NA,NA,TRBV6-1,TGTGCCAGCAGTGAATGGGCAGGGGCTATTAATCAGCCCCAGCATTTT,CASSEWAGAINQPQHF
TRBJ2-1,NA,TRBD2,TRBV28,TGTGCCAGCAGTTTACCGCAAAGCGGGAGGTGGCAGTTCTTC,CASSLPQSGRWQFF
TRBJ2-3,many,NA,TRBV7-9,TGTGCCAGCAGCTTCCCATCATCCACAGATACGCAGTATTTT,CASSFPSSTDTQYF
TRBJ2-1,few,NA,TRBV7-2,TGTGCCAGCAGCTTAGCGGCCACGCCTTCCTACAATGAGCAGTTCTTC,CASSLAATPSYNEQFF
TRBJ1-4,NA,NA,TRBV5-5,TGTGCCAGCAGCCCCCCGACAGGAACAACTAATGAAAAACTGTTTTTT,CASSPPTGTTNEKLFF
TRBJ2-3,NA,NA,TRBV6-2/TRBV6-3,TGTGCCAGCAGCTACGACGATGACCTCGCCACAGATACGCAGTATTTT,CASSYDDDLATDTQYF
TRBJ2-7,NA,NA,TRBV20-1,TGCAGTGCGTCCGGGTCGAGCTCCTACGAGCAGTACTTC,CSASGSSSYEQYF
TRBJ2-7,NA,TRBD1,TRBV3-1,TGTGCCAGCAGCCAACTACAGGGGCCCTACGAGCAGTACTTC,CASSQLQGPYEQYF
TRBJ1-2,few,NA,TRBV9,TGTGCCAGCAGCGTAGCTTCGGGATTCGGCTATGGCTACACCTTC,CASSVASGFGYGYTF
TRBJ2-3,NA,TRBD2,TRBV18,TGTGCCAGCTCACCTGGACTAGCGGGCCGTTACACAGATACGCAGTATTTT,CASSPGLAGRYTDTQYF
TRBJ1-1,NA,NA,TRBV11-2,TGTGCCAGCAGCTTATCAGGGTTTAACACTGAAGCTTTCTTT,CASSLSGFNTEAFF
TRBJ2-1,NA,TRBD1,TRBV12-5,TGTGCTAGTGGTCTCGGACAGGGTACCTACAATGAGCAGTTCTTC,CASGLGQGTYNEQFF
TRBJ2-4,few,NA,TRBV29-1,TGCAGCGCCGTGGCGGGCGCGGCGCAGAATTTTCAGTACTTC,CSAVAGAAQNFQYF
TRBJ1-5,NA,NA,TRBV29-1,TGCAGCGTTTCCCAGGGGAATGGCAATCAGCCCCAGCATTTT,CSVSQGNGNQPQHF
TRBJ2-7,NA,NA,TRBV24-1,TGTGCCACCAGTGATACTGGCGGCGACTACGAGCAGTACTTC,CATSDTGGDYEQYF